This T cell receptor (beta chain) was sequenced during a study of blood T cell repertoires in COVID-19. Study context: T cells, B-cell-depleted T cells, or PBMCs provided the cDNA or gDNA that served as material.

The CDR3 is 14 residues long. Germline CDR1 reads SGHRS; CDR2 reads YFSETQ. The V and J ends lost 2 bases and 3 bases, in that order; junction bases with no gene match: 5. Some clones are missing from TCRdb's copy, which holds only in-frame ones; the method was immunoSEQ multiplex PCR. The table has 70,000 or so clones, about four fifths seen once. Sequenced material: peripheral blood. The gene calls are TRBV5-1 and TRBJ2-7; 7 bases map to TRBD1. The clonotype was recovered from a human donor in a cohort sampled during active COVID-19. CDR3 sequence reads: CASSFGQADYEQYF. The CDR3 nucleotides read TGCGCCAGCAGCTTCGGACAGGCCGACTACGAGCAGTACTTC. Using reference TRBV5-1 and TRBJ2-7 for the parts outside the CDR3, the full variable domain is KAGVTQTPRYLIKTRGQQVTLSCSPISGHRSVSWYQQTPGQGLQFLFEYFSETQRNKGNFPGRFSGRQFSNSRSEMNVSTLELGDSALYLCASSFGQADYEQYFGPGTRLTVT.